The TCR beta chain described here comes from a study of blood T cell repertoires in COVID-19. Study summary: Samples came from the United States, Italy and Spain, spanning acute and convalescent COVID-19. From T cells, B-cell-depleted T cells, or PBMCs came the material, which was cDNA or gDNA.

This clone is a singleton in its sample. V shed 4 bases and J 4 bases; nucleotides not matched to a gene: 2. CDR1 and CDR2 from the germline V gene are SGHDT and YYEEEE. CDR3 length: 15 residues. In the source study's methods: Estimation of nucleated cell counts relied on the amplification of reference gene primers. Only in-frame clones appear in the TCRdb table, and some are missing; sequencing was by immunoSEQ multiplex PCR. Clone size and V and J calls were adopted from that table, with D and trimming inferred from the DNA. The data show around 180,000 clones, around 77% seen once. The sequence was obtained from a man aged 55-75 years with active or convalescent COVID-19. This chain uses TRBV5-6 with TRBJ2-1, with 13 positions matching TRBD2. The specimen sequenced was peripheral blood. The CDR3 protein is CASSPLAGGYNEQFF. Written as DNA, the CDR3 is TGTGCCAGCAGCCCACTAGCGGGAGGGTACAATGAGCAGTTCTTC.